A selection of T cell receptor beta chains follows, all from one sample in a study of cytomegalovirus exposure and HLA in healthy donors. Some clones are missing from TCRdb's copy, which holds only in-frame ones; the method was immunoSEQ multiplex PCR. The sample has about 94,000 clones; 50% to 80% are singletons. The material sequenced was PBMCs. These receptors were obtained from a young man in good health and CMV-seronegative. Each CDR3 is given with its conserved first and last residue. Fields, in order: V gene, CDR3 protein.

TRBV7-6	CASSPGTSGTGELFF
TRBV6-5	CASSPDRDGEKLFF
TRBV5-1	CASANTGGPEDTQYF
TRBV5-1	CASSLTRRDTEAFF
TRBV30	CAWSLARTYNEQFF
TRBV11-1	CASSPVGQANSPLHF
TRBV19	CASGNPGYEQYF